This TCR beta chain originates from a study of blood T cell repertoires in COVID-19. The ends were cut back, 0 bases at V and 4 bases at J, with 13 bases in the middle. The germline V gene encodes CDR1 LGHDT and CDR2 YNNKEL (reference sequence). This CDR3 is built from 15 residues. Sequenced by immunoSEQ multiplex PCR; TCRdb stores in-frame clones only, minus some. The data show 200,000 to 250,000 clones, around three quarters seen once. The chain couples TRBV3-1 (or the pseudogene TRBV3-2) to TRBJ2-7; D is perhaps TRBD1 (5 bases). Material: peripheral blood. The sequence was collected from a woman aged 65 to 85 with acute or convalescent COVID-19. CDR3 in DNA: TGTGCCAGCAGCCAAGATCCAGGGTCTGGATACGAGCAGTACTTC. Protein sequence: CASSQDPGSGYEQYF.